The 23 T cell receptor beta chains below were found in one sample sequenced in a study of blood T cells in healthy people across ages. Together with a sample-barcoded 5' primer, a J-beta primer mix was included in a second PCR lasting about 7 to 11 cycles. TCRdb redid the calling of the 5' RACE reads with MiXCR, one entry per CDR3 protein. Of 1.5 million to 1.8 million distinct CDR3 sequences in the sample, about 45% are singletons; the top ten hold less than 5%. Sequencing input: blood. The receptors here all came from a woman younger than 35 in good health.

This chain links TRBV10-3 with TRBJ1-2; D might be TRBD1 (5 bases). The CDR3 spans 22 residues. Germline V CDR1 and CDR2: ENHRY, SYGVKD. The V end lost 0 bases, the J end lost 3 bases, and 32 bases lay between the germline ends. The CDR3 here is CAISESSLRGAGISADDYGYTF. In DNA form, the CDR3 reads TGTGCCATCAGTGAGTCGAGTTTAAGGGGCGCAGGGATATCTGCCGACGACTATGGCTACACCTTC.

The table lists this clonotype with a few counts. A much more abundant neighbour one base away suggests this may be a read error. The gene calls are TRBV7-2 and TRBJ2-3; 7 bases agree with TRBD2. Looked up from germline, CDR1 is SGHTA and CDR2 is FQGNSA. The CDR3 has 15 residues. V trimming: 4 bases; J trimming: 5 bases; junction bases outside the gene matches: 9. CDR3 nucleotide sequence: TGTGCCAGCAGCTCCGTCGGACTAGGGTTAGATACGCAGTATTTT. Translating it yields CASSSVGLGLDTQYF.

This clonotype was observed many times. Here the CDR3 DNA reads TGTGCCAGCAGTGTCACCGTGAACACTGAAGCTTTCTTT. Protein: CASSVTVNTEAFF. This chain joins TRBV9 and TRBJ1-1; D not resolved. The CDR3 has 13 amino acids. The ends were cut back, 5 bases at V and 0 bases at J, with 8 bases in the middle. CDR1 and CDR2 (germline): SGDLS, YYNGEE.

The chain couples TRBV6-6 to TRBJ1-4, with D possibly TRBD1 on 6 matching bases. Germline V gives CDR1 MNHNY, CDR2 SVGAGI (reference sequence). This CDR3 contains 15 residues. Trimming pared 6 bases from V and 1 base from J, leaving 12 bases between. The CDR3 loop is CASRQQQGTNEKLFF. The CDR3 DNA is TGTGCCAGCAGGCAACAACAGGGAACTAATGAAAAACTGTTTTTT.

This clonotype has just one count. The rearrangement uses TRBV30 and TRBJ1-1; perhaps TRBD1 as D (5 bases). The V gene's germline CDR1 is GTSNPN and CDR2 SVGIG (reference sequence). The germline V and J ends were trimmed by 4 bases and 7 bases, with 19 bases remaining between them. The CDR3 runs 14 residues. Here the CDR3 reads CAWTPQPGGGEAFF. Here the CDR3 DNA reads TGTGCCTGGACCCCCCAGCCCGGGGGTGGTGAAGCTTTCTTT.

The CDR3 spells CASNLAGQGDTQYF. In DNA, the CDR3 is TGCGCCAGCAACCTAGCGGGACAAGGAGATACGCAGTATTTT. The chain couples TRBV5-1 to TRBJ2-3, with 9 bases matching TRBD2. The junction had 7 bases not matched to a gene; V was cut back by 6 bases and J by 5 bases. From germline, CDR1 is SGHRS and CDR2 YFSETQ. The CDR3 loop spans 14 amino acids.

The chain has TRBV7-9 and TRBJ1-5; D gene unclear. V lost 5 bases to trimming and J lost 7 bases, with 12 bases between them. Germline assignment: CDR1 SEHNR and CDR2 FQNEAQ (reference sequence). The CDR3 covers 13 residues. In DNA form, the CDR3 reads TGTGCCAGCAGCCCGAGTGGCAGCCAGCCCCAGCATTTT. It yields the protein CASSPSGSQPQHF.

The chain links TRBV5-1 to TRBJ2-5, with 7 bases matching TRBD2. Trimming at V came to 2 bases and at J to 3 bases, leaving 7 bases not matched to a gene. The CDR3 has 15 residues. From germline, CDR1 is SGHRS and CDR2 YFSETQ. The CDR3 DNA reads TGCGCCAGCAGCTTTGCCGGGACTACAGAAGAGACCCAGTACTTC. Translated, it gives CASSFAGTTEETQYF. Full variable domain (remainder filled in from reference TRBV5-1 and TRBJ2-5): KAGVTQTPRYLIKTRGQQVTLSCSPISGHRSVSWYQQTPGQGLQFLFEYFSETQRNKGNFPGRFSGRQFSNSRSEMNVSTLELGDSALYLCASSFAGTTEETQYFGPGTRLLVL.

This clonotype was counted only a few times. The chain combines TRBV27 with TRBJ2-1; 10 nucleotides agree with TRBD2. CDR1 is MNHEY, CDR2 SMNVEV, per germline (reference sequence). The CDR3 covers 16 residues. V lost 3 bases and J lost 3; bases outside the gene matches: 5. The CDR3 spells CASSFLGTSVYNEQFF. The CDR3 DNA reads TGTGCCAGCAGTTTCCTTGGGACTAGCGTCTACAATGAGCAGTTCTTC.

This clonotype was seen a handful of times. This chain joins TRBV2 and TRBJ1-5; no clear D. Trimming cost V 8 bases and J 1 base, with 12 bases left between them. This CDR3 is built from 14 residues. CDR1 is SNHLY, CDR2 FYNNEI, per germline. The chain's CDR3 is CASGGDGSNQPQHF. CDR3 nucleotide sequence: TGTGCCAGCGGTGGTGATGGGAGCAATCAGCCCCAGCATTTT.

This clonotype was observed a few times. V gene TRBV30 combines with J gene TRBJ1-1; D might be TRBD1 (5 bases). The ends were cut back, 0 bases at V and 8 bases at J, with 16 bases in the middle. CDR1 is GTSNPN and CDR2 is SVGIG in the germline V gene (reference sequence). The CDR3 has 14 amino acids. The CDR3 reads CAWSVGGGSQEAFF. CDR3 DNA: TGTGCCTGGAGTGTTGGGGGGGGTAGCCAAGAAGCTTTCTTT. Combining the CDR3 with reference TRBV30 and TRBJ1-1 gives the whole variable domain SQTIHQWPATLVQPVGSPLSLECTVEGTSNPNLYWYRQAAGRGLQLLFYSVGIGQISSEVPQNLSASRPQDRQFILSSKKLLLSDSGFYLCAWSVGGGSQEAFFGQGTRLTVV.

This CDR3 reads CASSFSGAPGETQYF. The DNA for the CDR3 is TGTGCCAGCAGCTTTAGCGGGGCCCCGGGAGAGACCCAGTACTTC. The chain links TRBV7-2 to TRBJ2-5; 8 nucleotides line up with TRBD2. CDR1 is SGHTA and CDR2 is FQGNSA in the germline V gene. V lost 3 bases, J lost 4 bases, and 7 bases stayed unmatched. The CDR3 consists of 15 residues. The full variable domain, rest sourced from reference TRBV7-2 and TRBJ2-5, is GAGVSQSPSNKVTEKGKDVELRCDPISGHTALYWYRQSLGQGLEFLIYFQGNSAPDKSGLPSDRFSAERTGGSVSTLTIQRTQQEDSAVYLCASSFSGAPGETQYFGPGTRLLVL.

This clonotype turned up a few times. The chain employs TRBV12-5 and TRBJ1-5; possibly TRBD1 for D (5 bases). CDR1 is LGHNT and CDR2 is FRNRAP in the germline V gene. The germline V and J ends were trimmed by 2 bases and 1 base, with 21 bases remaining between them. This CDR3 is built from 19 residues. The CDR3 loop reads CASGLSTSHRGLSNQPQHF. CDR3 coding DNA: TGTGCTAGTGGTTTGTCAACATCGCACCGGGGACTAAGCAATCAGCCCCAGCATTTT.

J is TRBJ2-3 and V is TRBV27; D remains ambiguous. Germline CDR1 is MNHEY and CDR2 is SMNVEV (reference sequence). This CDR3 spans 16 amino acids. V lost 3 bases and J lost 3, with 16 bases in between. The chain's CDR3 is CASSLSRQYLTDTQYF. CDR3 DNA: TGTGCCAGCAGTTTGTCCCGGCAGTACCTGACAGATACGCAGTATTTT.

The table lists this clonotype with a few counts. The chain couples TRBV12-3 or TRBV12-4 to TRBJ2-5; 10 positions agree with TRBD2. V shed 4 bases and J 11 bases; nucleotides not matched to a gene: 13. This CDR3 region has 15 residues. As DNA, the CDR3 is TGTGCCAGCAGTTCTAGCGGGGGACCCCAACGGGAGCAGTACTTC. Translation gives CASSSSGGPQREQYF.

This clonotype was seen repeatedly, ten times or more. V gene TRBV27 combines with J gene TRBJ1-2; no firm D call. This CDR3 is 13 amino acids long. In germline, CDR1 is MNHEY, CDR2 SMNVEV (reference sequence). V was clipped by 3 bases and J by 4 bases, with 9 bases between them. CDR3: CASSFGQSYGYTF. The CDR3 DNA is TGTGCCAGCAGTTTTGGGCAGTCCTATGGCTACACCTTC.

This clonotype was counted a few times. The V gene is TRBV14, the J gene TRBJ1-5; D is unresolved. CDR1 and CDR2 (germline): SGHDN, FVKESK. CDR3 length: 17 amino acids. The V and J ends lost 0 bases and 0 bases respectively, with 12 bases between them. The CDR3 reads CASSQESGPLSNQPQHF. CDR3 in DNA: TGTGCCAGCAGCCAAGAAAGTGGCCCCCTTAGCAATCAGCCCCAGCATTTT.

The rearrangement links TRBV27 to TRBJ1-2; D is possibly TRBD1 (5 bases). This CDR3 comprises 14 residues. CDR1 is MNHEY and CDR2 is SMNVEV in the germline V gene (reference sequence). The ends were cut back, 3 bases at V and 2 bases at J, with 10 bases in the middle. Here the CDR3 DNA reads TGTGCCAGCAGTTTCCAGGGAGGGAACTATGGCTACACCTTC. Its protein is CASSFQGGNYGYTF.

V usage is TRBV6-5 and J usage is TRBJ1-2; D is possibly TRBD1 (5 bases). Germline CDR1 and CDR2: MNHEY and SVGAGI. V lost 4 bases and J lost 10, with 22 bases in between. This CDR3 contains 15 residues. Here the CDR3 DNA reads TGTGCCAGCAGTTCCCCCAGACGACTGGGGCATTCCTACACCTTC. Its translation: CASSSPRRLGHSYTF.

This chain connects TRBV20-1 to TRBJ1-1; D may be TRBD1 (5 bases). Germline V gene data show CDR1 as DFQATT and CDR2 as SNEGSKA (reference sequence). This CDR3 has 15 residues. Trimming pared 6 bases from V and 2 bases from J, leaving 19 bases between. CDR3 amino acids: CSALTDILKNTEAFF. CDR3 nucleotides: TGCAGTGCATTGACAGACATCCTTAAAAACACTGAAGCTTTCTTT.

This sequence joins TRBV20-1 and TRBJ1-1, with TRBD1 as a possible D gene (5 bases). The V end was cut by 1 base, the J end by 0 bases, with 9 bases between. Germline CDR1 DFQATT, CDR2 SNEGSKA (reference sequence). The CDR3 is 14 amino acids. The CDR3 nucleotides are TGCAGTGCTAGAGGACAGTTAATGAACACTGAAGCTTTCTTT. Translated: CSARGQLMNTEAFF.

The rearrangement joins TRBV28 to TRBJ2-7, with D possibly being TRBD2 (6 bases). The assigned J gene may be wrong: the sequence end matches TRBJ2-5 better. The germline V gene encodes CDR1 MDHEN and CDR2 SYDVKM. There are 14 residues in the CDR3. CDR3 region: CASEGLQGRETQYF. The CDR3 DNA reads as TGTGCCAGCGAGGGACTCCAAGGCAGAGAGACCCAGTACTTC.

V usage is TRBV6-2 or TRBV6-3 and J usage is TRBJ2-7; D may be TRBD2 (6 bases). The CDR3 contains 17 residues. Germline CDR1 MNHEY, CDR2 SVGEGT. Trimming removed 5 bases from V and 6 bases from J, with 26 bases in between. The CDR3 region has the DNA TGTGCCAGCAGTCCCCACTTTTCGGGAGCAAGGCTCAGCGAGCAGTACTTC. Protein product: CASSPHFSGARLSEQYF.